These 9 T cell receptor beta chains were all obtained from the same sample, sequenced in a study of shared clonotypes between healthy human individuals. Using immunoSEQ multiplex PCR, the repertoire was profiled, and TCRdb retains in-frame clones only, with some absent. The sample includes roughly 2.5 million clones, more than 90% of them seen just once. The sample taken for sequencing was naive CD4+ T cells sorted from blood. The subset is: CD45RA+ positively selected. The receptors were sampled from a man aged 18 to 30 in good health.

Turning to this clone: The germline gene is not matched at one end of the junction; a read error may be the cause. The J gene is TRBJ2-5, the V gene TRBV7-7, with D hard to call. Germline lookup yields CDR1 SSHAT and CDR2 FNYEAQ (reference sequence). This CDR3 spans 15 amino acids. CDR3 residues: CASTLGSDFGETQYF. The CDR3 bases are TGTGCTAGCACCCTGGGGTCTGACTTCGGGGAGACCCAGTACTTC.

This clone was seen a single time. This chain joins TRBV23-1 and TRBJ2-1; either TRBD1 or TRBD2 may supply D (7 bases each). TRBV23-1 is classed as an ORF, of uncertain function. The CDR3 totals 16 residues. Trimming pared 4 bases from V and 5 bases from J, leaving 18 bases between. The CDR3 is CASSPRGDRRNNEQFF. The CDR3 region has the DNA TGCGCCAGCAGTCCTCGGGGGGACAGACGCAACAATGAGCAGTTCTTC.

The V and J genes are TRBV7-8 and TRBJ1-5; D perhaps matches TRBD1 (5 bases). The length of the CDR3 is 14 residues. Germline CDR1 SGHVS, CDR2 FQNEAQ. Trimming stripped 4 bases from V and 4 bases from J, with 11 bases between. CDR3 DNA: TGTGCCAGCAGCTCTCAGGGATTAAATCAGCCCCAGCATTTT. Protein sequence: CASSSQGLNQPQHF.

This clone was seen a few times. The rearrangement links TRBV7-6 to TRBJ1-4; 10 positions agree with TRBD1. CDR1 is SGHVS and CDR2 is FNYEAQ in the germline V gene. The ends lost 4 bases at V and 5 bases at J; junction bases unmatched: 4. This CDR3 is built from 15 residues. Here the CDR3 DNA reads TGTGCCAGCAGCTGGGGGACAGGGGTCAATGAAAAACTGTTTTTT. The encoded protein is CASSWGTGVNEKLFF.

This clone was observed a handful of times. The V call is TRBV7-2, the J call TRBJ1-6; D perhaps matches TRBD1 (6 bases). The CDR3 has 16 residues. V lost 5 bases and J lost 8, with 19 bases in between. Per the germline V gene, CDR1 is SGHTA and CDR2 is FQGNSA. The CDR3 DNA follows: TGTGCCAGCAGCCCCTATTTCAGGGGCTCGGATTCACCCCTCCACTTT. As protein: CASSPYFRGSDSPLHF.

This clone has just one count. CDR3 sequence (DNA): TGTGCCAGCAGTCCAGGTGGGGGGAGCTGGGAGCCCCAGCATTTT. Translation gives CASSPGGGSWEPQHF. The chain has TRBV6-4 and TRBJ1-5, with D possibly being TRBD1 (5 bases). CDR1 and CDR2 (germline): MRHNA, SNTAGT. V was trimmed by 5 bases and J by 8 bases, leaving 19 bases between them. The CDR3 is 15 residues long.

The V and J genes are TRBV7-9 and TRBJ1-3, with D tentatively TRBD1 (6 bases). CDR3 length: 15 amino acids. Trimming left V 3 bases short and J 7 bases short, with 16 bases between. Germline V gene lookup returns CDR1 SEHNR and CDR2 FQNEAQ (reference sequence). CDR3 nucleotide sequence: TGTGCCAGCAGCTTTATCCAGGGGCGGAGGAACACCATATATTTT. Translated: CASSFIQGRRNTIYF.

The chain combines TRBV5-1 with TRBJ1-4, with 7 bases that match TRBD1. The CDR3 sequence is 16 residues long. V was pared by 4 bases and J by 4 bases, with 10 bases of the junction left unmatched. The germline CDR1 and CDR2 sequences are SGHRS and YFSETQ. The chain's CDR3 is CASSKGQHSNNEKLFF. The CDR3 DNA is TGCGCCAGCAGCAAGGGACAGCATTCCAATAATGAAAAACTGTTTTTT.

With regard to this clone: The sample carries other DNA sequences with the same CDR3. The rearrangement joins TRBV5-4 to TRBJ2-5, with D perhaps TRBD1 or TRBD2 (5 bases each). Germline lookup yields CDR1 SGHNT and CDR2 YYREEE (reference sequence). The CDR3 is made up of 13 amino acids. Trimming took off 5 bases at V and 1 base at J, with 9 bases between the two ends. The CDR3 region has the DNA TGTGCCAGCAGTAGAGGGACCCAAGAGACCCAGTACTTC. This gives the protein CASSRGTQETQYF.